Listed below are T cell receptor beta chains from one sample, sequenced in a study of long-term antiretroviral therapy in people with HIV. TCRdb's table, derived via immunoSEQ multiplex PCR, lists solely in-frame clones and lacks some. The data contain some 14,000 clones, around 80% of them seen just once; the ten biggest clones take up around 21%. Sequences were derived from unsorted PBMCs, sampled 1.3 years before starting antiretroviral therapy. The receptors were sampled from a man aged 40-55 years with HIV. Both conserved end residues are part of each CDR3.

CDR3aa: CSASEVGVQYF
v_gene: TRBV20-1
j_gene: TRBJ2-4

CDR3aa: CSVLQGMNYGYTF
v_gene: TRBV29-1
j_gene: TRBJ1-2

CDR3aa: CASSLGGAGSNQPQHF
v_gene: TRBV7-9
j_gene: TRBJ1-5

CDR3aa: CASSPGQEIPPQHF
v_gene: TRBV19
j_gene: TRBJ1-5

CDR3aa: CASSPTLGQYEQYF
v_gene: TRBV5-6
j_gene: TRBJ2-7

CDR3aa: CASSEGGGLVGYTF
v_gene: TRBV2
j_gene: TRBJ1-2

CDR3aa: CASKASRNEKLFF
v_gene: TRBV2
j_gene: TRBJ1-4

CDR3aa: CASTTSTITEAFF
v_gene: TRBV2
j_gene: TRBJ1-1

CDR3aa: CASSFAGPDLGAFF
v_gene: TRBV5-6
j_gene: TRBJ1-1

CDR3aa: CASSRTGFNEKLFF
v_gene: TRBV11-2
j_gene: TRBJ1-4

CDR3aa: CASSVGDAGTQYF
v_gene: TRBV9
j_gene: TRBJ2-3

CDR3aa: CASSYDSRGRTEAFF
v_gene: TRBV6-6
j_gene: TRBJ1-1

CDR3aa: CASMAGVGTGELFF
v_gene: TRBV2
j_gene: TRBJ2-2

CDR3aa: CASSFGTGNEKLFF
v_gene: TRBV7-9
j_gene: TRBJ1-4

CDR3aa: CASSPGKGKWNSPLHF
v_gene: TRBV19
j_gene: TRBJ1-6

CDR3aa: CASSLGGTSNEQFF
v_gene: TRBV5-1
j_gene: TRBJ2-1

CDR3aa: CAWSSGGGDYTF
v_gene: TRBV30
j_gene: TRBJ1-2

CDR3aa: CASSLAGGTGANVLTF
v_gene: TRBV5-6
j_gene: TRBJ2-6

CDR3aa: CASSDSNFGELFF
v_gene: TRBV6-4
j_gene: TRBJ2-2

CDR3aa: CASPLDREDTGELFF
v_gene: TRBV5-8
j_gene: TRBJ2-2

CDR3aa: CATTAGQGSLMNTEAFF
v_gene: TRBV15
j_gene: TRBJ1-1